The 11 T cell receptor beta chains below come from one sample, sequenced in a study of shared clonotypes between healthy human individuals. This table comes from immunoSEQ multiplex PCR, and its TCRdb copy is limited to in-frame clones, with some not included. The table has 2 million to 2.5 million clones, roughly 94% seen once. CD45RO-negative, CCR7-selected cells formed the naive CD8 fraction, which excluded terminally differentiated effector memory CD45RA+ cells. Sequenced: naive CD8+ T cells sorted from blood. The receptors stem from a man between 18 and 35 years old in good health.

The V and J genes are TRBV2 and TRBJ1-1; D ambiguous. Germline V gives CDR1 SNHLY, CDR2 FYNNEI. V was clipped by 11 bases and J by 6 bases, with 10 bases between them. There are 10 residues in the CDR3. CDR3 DNA sequence: TGTGCCGATCGGTACCCTGAAGCTTTCTTT. Translation gives CADRYPEAFF.

As concerns this clone: Other DNA sequences in the same sample also yield this CDR3. This rearrangement joins TRBV27 to TRBJ1-1; D call uncertain. Germline V gene sequence: CDR1 MNHEY, CDR2 SMNVEV (reference sequence). V shed 0 bases and J shed 1 base, with 6 bases lying between them. The CDR3 is made up of 14 amino acids. The CDR3 sequence: CASSLSAGNTEAFF. The CDR3 coding sequence is TGTGCCAGCAGTTTATCCGCTGGGAACACTGAAGCTTTCTTT.

CDR3 in amino acids: CASSTDDYYEQYF. The DNA of the CDR3 is TGTGCCAGTAGCACAGACGACTACTACGAGCAGTACTTC. The rearrangement joins TRBV19 to TRBJ2-7, with a tentative D call TRBD2 (5 bases). Per the germline V gene, CDR1 is LNHDA and CDR2 is SQIVND (reference sequence). This CDR3 spans 13 amino acids. The germline V and J ends were trimmed by 6 bases and 3 bases, with 12 bases remaining between them.

This chain joins TRBV25-1 and TRBJ2-5, with D unresolved. Germline V CDR1 and CDR2: MGHDK, SYGVNS. Trimming cost V 1 base and J 5 bases, with 14 bases left between them. The CDR3 runs to 15 residues. The CDR3 here is CASSEWTAPGETQYF. The DNA of the CDR3 is TGTGCCAGCAGTGAATGGACGGCCCCCGGGGAGACCCAGTACTTC. The complete variable domain, with remaining parts taken from reference TRBV25-1 and TRBJ2-5, reads EADIYQTPRYLVIGTGKKITLECSQTMGHDKMYWYQQDPGMELHLIHYSYGVNSTEKGDLSSESTVSRIRTEHFPLTLESARPSHTSQYLCASSEWTAPGETQYFGPGTRLLVL.

This chain uses TRBV13 with TRBJ2-7; 10 bases are a match to TRBD1. The CDR3 extends over 16 amino acids. V dropped 5 bases and J dropped 3; count of bases not matched to a gene: 10. CDR1 and CDR2 (germline): PRHDT, FYEKMQ (reference sequence). DNA for the CDR3: TGTGCCAGCAGCCACCGGACAGGGGGTTTGAACTACGAGCAGTACTTC. This codes for CASSHRTGGLNYEQYF.

CDR3 sequence: CASSPLEGRGYGYTF. The CDR3 coding sequence is TGCGCCAGCAGCCCTTTAGAGGGCAGGGGTTACGGCTACACCTTC. This chain joins TRBV4-1 and TRBJ1-2; D possibly corresponds to TRBD1 (6 bases). Trimming stripped 4 bases from V and 8 bases from J, with 20 bases between. Germline V lookup: CDR1 MGHRA, CDR2 YSYEKL. This CDR3 contains 15 residues.

This chain connects TRBV6-5 to TRBJ2-7; 7 bases line up with TRBD2. Trimming took 2 bases from V and 5 from J; bases not matched to a gene: 12. The CDR3 is 16 amino acids. In germline, CDR1 is MNHEY, CDR2 SVGAGI. The CDR3 coding sequence is TGTGCCAGCAGTTACGGCCTAGCGGAAACCGCCGACGAGCAGTACTTC. Amino acid sequence: CASSYGLAETADEQYF.

The chain links TRBV5-6 to TRBJ1-5, with D tentatively TRBD1 (5 bases). V lost 0 bases and J 7 bases, leaving 17 bases between the germline ends. Germline V gives CDR1 SGHDT, CDR2 YYEEEE. CDR3 size: 16 residues. The chain's CDR3 is CASSLGGLGSAQPQHF. CDR3 in DNA: TGTGCCAGCAGCTTGGGGGGACTGGGAAGCGCCCAGCCCCAGCATTTT.

Concerning this clone: The same CDR3 is also encoded by other DNA sequences in this sample. J is TRBJ2-7 and V is TRBV6-5, with 10 bases lining up with TRBD2. This CDR3 comprises 14 residues. The V gene's germline CDR1 is MNHEY and CDR2 SVGAGI. The V and J ends lost 5 bases and 1 base, in that order; junction bases with no gene match: 2. This CDR3 reads CASSPAGGSYEQYF. DNA for the CDR3: TGTGCCAGCAGTCCAGCGGGAGGGTCCTACGAGCAGTACTTC.

V and J are TRBV27 and TRBJ2-7, with D possibly being TRBD1 (5 bases). This CDR3 spans 14 amino acids. CDR1 and CDR2 from the germline V gene are MNHEY and SMNVEV (reference sequence). The V end lost 5 bases, the J end lost 3 bases, and 14 bases lay between the germline ends. CDR3 bases: TGTGCCAGCAGTCGTGCCAGGGAAATCTACGAGCAGTACTTC. Its protein is CASSRAREIYEQYF.

Of note for this clone: Other DNA sequences in the sample encode the same CDR3. The DNA of the CDR3 is TGCGCCAGCAGCTTGGGTTTACGGTACGAGCAGTACTTC. Its translation: CASSLGLRYEQYF. This chain links TRBV5-1 with TRBJ2-7; no clear D. Trimming shortened V by 0 bases and J by 4 bases, and 8 bases separated the two germline ends. Germline CDR1 is SGHRS and CDR2 is YFSETQ. The length of the CDR3 is 13 residues.